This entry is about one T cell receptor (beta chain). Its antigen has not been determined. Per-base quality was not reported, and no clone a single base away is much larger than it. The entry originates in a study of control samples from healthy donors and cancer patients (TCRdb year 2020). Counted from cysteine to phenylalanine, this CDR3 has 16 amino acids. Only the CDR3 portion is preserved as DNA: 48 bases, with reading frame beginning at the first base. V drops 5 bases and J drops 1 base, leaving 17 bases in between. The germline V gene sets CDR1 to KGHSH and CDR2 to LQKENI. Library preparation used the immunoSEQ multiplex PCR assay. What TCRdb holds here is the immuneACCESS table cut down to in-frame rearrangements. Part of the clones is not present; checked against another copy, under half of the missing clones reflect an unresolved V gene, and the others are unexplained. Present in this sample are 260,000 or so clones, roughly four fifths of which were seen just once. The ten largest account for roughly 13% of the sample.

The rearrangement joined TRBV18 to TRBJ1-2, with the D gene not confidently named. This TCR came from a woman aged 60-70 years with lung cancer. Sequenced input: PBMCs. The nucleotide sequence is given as TGTGCCAGCTCAAGCTTTCGTGGTGACTTTAACTATGGCTACACCTTC. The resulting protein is CASSSFRGDFNYGYTF.